Listed here are 31 T cell receptor beta chains from one sample, sequenced in a study of vaccination and CD4 T cells after COVID-19. As to treatment: roughly 11-day PBMC culture with coronavirus spike peptide pools or control peptides (ViraFEST assay). The Oncomine TCR Beta short-read assay sequenced DNA from cultured CD4+ T cells. TCRdb passed the PCR reads through MiXCR, listing each CDR3 protein once. The sample has about 12,000 distinct CDR3 sequences; 59% are singletons. These TCRs are of unknown antigen specificity. The sample comprised CD4+ T cells from blood, cultured in vitro. The receptors were gathered from a human donor who had recovered from COVID-19.

This chain uses TRBV4-1 with TRBJ1-5; D gene uncertain. The length of the CDR3 is 14 residues. V gave up 0 bases and J gave up 5 bases, with 8 bases separating them. Germline V CDR1 and CDR2: MGHRA, YSYEKL. CDR3 in DNA: TGCGCCAGCAGCCAAGAGAGGGTCGATCAGCCCCAGCATTTT. Translation: CASSQERVDQPQHF.

This chain connects TRBV11-2 to TRBJ2-3, with a tentative D call TRBD2 (5 bases). This CDR3 is 12 amino acids long. The V end was cut by 5 bases, the J end by 3 bases, with 6 bases between. Per germline, CDR1 SGHAT and CDR2 FQNNGV. This CDR3 is CASSPGTDTQYF. In nucleotides, the CDR3 is TGTGCCAGCAGCCCGGGGACAGATACGCAGTATTTT.

The V gene is TRBV12-3 or TRBV12-4, the J gene TRBJ1-5; 7 nucleotides match TRBD1. V lost 8 bases to trimming and J lost 7 bases; unmatched junction nucleotides: 8. This CDR3 spans 13 amino acids. CDR3 coding DNA: TGTGCCAGCGCAGGGGGTAGTTTACAGCCCCAGCATTTT. Translation: CASAGGSLQPQHF.

In this sample, this clonotype turned up a few times. The V and J genes are TRBV20-1 and TRBJ2-3; a possible D gene is TRBD1 (6 bases). Germline V gene lookup returns CDR1 DFQATT and CDR2 SNEGSKA (reference sequence). Trimming stripped 6 bases from V and 4 bases from J, with 20 bases between. This CDR3 contains 15 residues. In nucleotides, the CDR3 is TGCAGTGCCTGGGGGCAGGGGCTTGGATCAGATACGCAGTATTTT. It encodes CSAWGQGLGSDTQYF.

The chain carries TRBV7-9 and TRBJ1-6; TRBD1 aligns across 8 bases. Germline CDR1 reads SEHNR; CDR2 reads FQNEAQ (reference sequence). The CDR3 is made up of 14 amino acids. With 4 bases clipped from V and 10 bases from J, the junction kept 6 bases outside the gene matches. CDR3 region: CASSSGQGNSPLHF. The CDR3 region has the DNA TGTGCCAGCAGCTCAGGACAGGGAAACTCACCCCTCCACTTT.

Here the CDR3 reads CASSYPETSGRAGGYTGELFF. CDR3 in DNA: TGCGCCAGCAGCTATCCTGAGACTAGCGGGAGGGCCGGAGGTTATACCGGGGAGCTGTTTTTT. This chain connects TRBV5-1 to TRBJ2-2; 14 bases map to TRBD2. CDR1 and CDR2 from the germline V gene are SGHRS and YFSETQ. V lost 3 bases and J lost 5; bases outside the gene matches: 18. The CDR3 is 21 amino acids. The full variable domain, in which reference TRBV5-1 and TRBJ2-2 provide the parts outside the CDR3, is KAGVTQTPRYLIKTRGQQVTLSCSPISGHRSVSWYQQTPGQGLQFLFEYFSETQRNKGNFPGRFSGRQFSNSRSEMNVSTLELGDSALYLCASSYPETSGRAGGYTGELFFGEGSRLTVL.

The rearrangement joins TRBV27 to TRBJ2-3; D is unresolved. The CDR3 contains 13 residues. Germline V gene lookup returns CDR1 MNHEY and CDR2 SMNVEV (reference sequence). Trimming removed 1 base at V and 0 bases at J, with 2 bases between. The CDR3: CASSLLSTDTQYF. The CDR3 DNA sequence: TGTGCCAGCAGTTTATTGAGCACAGATACGCAGTATTTT.

V usage is TRBV2 and J usage is TRBJ1-2; D remains unclear. Germline V gene sequence: CDR1 SNHLY, CDR2 FYNNEI. Trimming removed 2 bases from V and 0 bases from J, with 10 bases in between. The CDR3 runs to 15 residues. The CDR3, as DNA: TGTGCCAGCAGTGAATCTGGCAGAGCTAACTATGGCTACACCTTC. Amino acids: CASSESGRANYGYTF.

The V and J genes are TRBV6-5 and TRBJ2-5; 11 positions match TRBD2. The ends lost 1 base at V and 3 bases at J; junction bases unmatched: 4. The CDR3 sequence is 16 residues long. Germline assignment: CDR1 MNHEY and CDR2 SVGAGI. The CDR3 loop is CASSYLGLAAEETQYF. The DNA for the CDR3 is TGTGCCAGCAGTTACTTGGGACTAGCGGCCGAAGAGACCCAGTACTTC.

This clonotype was counted only a few times. The CDR3 protein is CASRPDRAGQPQHF. CDR3 in DNA: TGTGCCAGCAGACCCGACAGGGCGGGTCAGCCCCAGCATTTT. This chain joins TRBV6-1 and TRBJ1-5; the match to TRBD1 covers 7 bases. This CDR3 contains 14 residues. CDR1 is MNHNS, CDR2 SASEGT, per germline. V shed 6 bases, J shed 6 bases, and the junction held 8 bases outside the gene matches.

V gene TRBV19 combines with J gene TRBJ2-7; TRBD1 agrees at 12 bases. With V trimmed by 5 bases and J by 7 bases, 12 bases remained unmatched. CDR3 size: 16 residues. CDR1 and CDR2 from the germline V gene are LNHDA and SQIVND (reference sequence). The CDR3 DNA reads TGTGCCAGTAGTCCGCTCTCGGGACAGGGGGCGAGGGAGCAGTACTTC. It translates to CASSPLSGQGAREQYF.

This sequence joins TRBV28 and TRBJ1-2; TRBD1 aligns across 12 bases. The germline CDR1 and CDR2 sequences are MDHEN and SYDVKM. Unmatched junction bases numbered 9, after V lost 5 bases and J lost 2 bases. The CDR3 is 17 residues long. This chain's CDR3 is CASSDPGQGARNYGYTF. DNA of the CDR3: TGTGCCAGCAGTGATCCGGGACAGGGGGCTCGGAACTATGGCTACACCTTC.

V is TRBV20-1 and J is TRBJ2-6; tentative D call: TRBD2 (5 bases). This CDR3 comprises 14 residues. V was clipped by 6 bases and J by 0 bases, with 9 bases between them. Per germline, CDR1 DFQATT and CDR2 SNEGSKA (reference sequence). The CDR3 coding sequence is TGCAGTGCACCCCGGGACTCTGGGGCCAACGTCCTGACTTTC. Its translation: CSAPRDSGANVLTF.

V is TRBV20-1 and J is TRBJ2-7; TRBD1 or TRBD2 may be the D gene (5 bases each). CDR1 is DFQATT and CDR2 is SNEGSKA in the germline V gene (reference sequence). The ends were cut back, 3 bases at V and 2 bases at J, with 17 bases in the middle. The CDR3 is 15 amino acids. The DNA for the CDR3 is TGCAGTGCTAGTGGCTCCGGGGACGGTCCCTACGAGCAGTACTTC. Its protein is CSASGSGDGPYEQYF.

J is TRBJ2-3 and V is TRBV20-1; TRBD2 matches at 11 bases. From germline, CDR1 is DFQATT and CDR2 SNEGSKA (reference sequence). The CDR3 length is 16 residues. With 4 bases clipped from V and 0 bases from J, the junction kept 6 bases outside the gene matches. CDR3 protein: CSAKAIAGGSTDTQYF. The CDR3 coding sequence is TGCAGTGCTAAAGCGATAGCGGGGGGGAGCACAGATACGCAGTATTTT.

The V call is TRBV5-1, the J call TRBJ1-1; D gene uncertain. In germline, CDR1 is SGHRS, CDR2 YFSETQ. V was shortened by 4 bases and J by 2 bases, with 0 bases between the two germline ends. The CDR3 is 10 residues long. DNA for the CDR3: TGCGCCAGCAGCAACACTGAAGCTTTCTTT. Its protein product is CASSNTEAFF.

The rearrangement links TRBV28 to TRBJ2-7; a possible D gene is TRBD1 (6 bases). The CDR3 spans 15 residues. V lost 5 bases, J lost 2 bases, and 16 bases lay in between. Germline V gene lookup returns CDR1 MDHEN and CDR2 SYDVKM. This CDR3 reads CASSTRGRAPYEQYF. The CDR3 DNA is TGTGCCAGCAGTACCAGGGGCCGCGCCCCCTACGAGCAGTACTTC.

This clonotype showed up just a few times. The J gene is TRBJ2-7, the V gene TRBV28; 10 positions agree with TRBD2. The CDR3 length is 16 residues. J gave up 7 bases and V 7 bases, and 16 bases lay outside the gene matches. CDR1 and CDR2 from the germline V gene are MDHEN and SYDVKM. The CDR3 region is CASTLFEGSGRQEQYF. As DNA, the CDR3 is TGTGCCAGCACCCTTTTTGAAGGTAGCGGGAGGCAGGAGCAGTACTTC.

The chain has TRBV30 and TRBJ1-5; 9 nucleotides line up with TRBD1. V lost 1 base, J lost 4 bases, and 8 bases stayed unmatched. The CDR3 sequence is 16 residues long. Germline CDR1 is GTSNPN and CDR2 is SVGIG (reference sequence). CDR3 loop: CAWSESGTGRNQPQHF. The CDR3, as DNA: TGTGCCTGGAGTGAATCCGGGACAGGGCGTAATCAGCCCCAGCATTTT.

The chain employs TRBV30 and TRBJ2-1; no clear D. Deletions cut 0 bases from V and 9 bases from J, with 9 bases between. This CDR3 spans 12 amino acids. Germline V CDR1 and CDR2: GTSNPN, SVGIG (reference sequence). The CDR3 is CAWSVRAAEQFF. The DNA of the CDR3 is TGTGCCTGGAGTGTAAGGGCGGCTGAGCAGTTCTTC.

The chain combines TRBV10-3 with TRBJ1-2; D uncertain. This CDR3 spans 14 amino acids. V dropped 3 bases and J dropped 0 bases, with 8 bases sitting between them. The germline V gene has CDR1 ENHRY and CDR2 SYGVKD. The CDR3 DNA follows: TGTGCCATCAGTGATGACGGGACTAACTATGGCTACACCTTC. Residues: CAISDDGTNYGYTF.

V usage is TRBV20-1 and J usage is TRBJ2-3, with D perhaps TRBD2 (6 bases). The CDR3 runs to 15 residues. Looked up from germline, CDR1 is DFQATT and CDR2 is SNEGSKA (reference sequence). V was cut by 0 bases and J by 4 bases, with 14 bases left in between. The CDR3 sequence is CSAREEGTFADTQYF. The CDR3 DNA reads as TGCAGTGCTAGAGAGGAAGGGACTTTTGCAGATACGCAGTATTTT.

This clonotype was found once. As DNA, the CDR3 is TGTGCCAGCAGTGAAGGGATGGGCACAGATACGCAGTATTTT. As protein: CASSEGMGTDTQYF. The chain carries TRBV2 and TRBJ2-3; the D is unclear. The CDR3 sequence is 14 residues long. CDR1 is SNHLY, CDR2 FYNNEI, per germline. Trimming took 1 base from V and 1 from J, leaving 6 bases between them.

The chain couples TRBV20-1 to TRBJ2-3; 10 bases are shared with TRBD2. Germline V gene sequence: CDR1 DFQATT, CDR2 SNEGSKA (reference sequence). The CDR3 has 17 amino acids. Germline trimming cut 5 bases from V and 1 base from J; bases unmatched to any gene: 12. The CDR3: CSAYASGSQVGTDTQYF. The CDR3 coding sequence is TGCAGTGCTTATGCTAGCGGGAGTCAAGTCGGCACAGATACGCAGTATTTT.

The chain couples TRBV11-2 to TRBJ1-6; no firm D call. Germline V gene data show CDR1 as SGHAT and CDR2 as FQNNGV. The ends were cut back, 2 bases at V and 2 bases at J, with 7 bases in the middle. CDR3 length equals 15 residues. The CDR3 region has the DNA TGTGCCAGCAGCTTAAGAGGGACCTATAATTCACCCCTCCACTTT. Translation gives CASSLRGTYNSPLHF.

This chain joins TRBV5-1 and TRBJ1-1; D may be TRBD1 (6 bases). From germline, CDR1 is SGHRS and CDR2 YFSETQ. The CDR3 extends over 14 amino acids. Trimming removed 0 bases at V and 4 bases at J, with 10 bases between. The CDR3 DNA follows: TGCGCCAGCAGCTTGGCCGGAGGGGGCACTGAAGCTTTCTTT. Its translation is CASSLAGGGTEAFF.

CDR3 in amino acids: CASRKGDRGLTGELFF. The CDR3 DNA follows: TGTGCCAGCAGGAAGGGGGACAGGGGGCTCACCGGGGAGCTGTTTTTT. The gene calls are TRBV5-4 and TRBJ2-2; 12 bases map to TRBD1. The V gene end was trimmed by 5 bases and the J gene end by 4 bases; junction bases not matched to a gene: 6. The CDR3 length is 16 residues. In germline, CDR1 is SGHNT, CDR2 YYREEE (reference sequence).

The sample holds a few counts of this clonotype. This chain uses TRBV20-1 with TRBJ1-2; the D gene is possibly TRBD1 (6 bases). From germline, CDR1 is DFQATT and CDR2 SNEGSKA (reference sequence). The CDR3 is 12 residues long. Trimming cost V 1 base and J 9 bases, with 12 bases left between them. In nucleotides, the CDR3 is TGCAGTGCTAGAGTGGTCCAGGGGAGCTACACCTTC. This translates into CSARVVQGSYTF.

The V and J genes are TRBV7-2 and TRBJ2-2; D remains ambiguous. This CDR3 is 14 amino acids long. Trimming shortened V by 4 bases and J by 6 bases, and 12 bases separated the two germline ends. The germline CDR1 and CDR2 sequences are SGHTA and FQGNSA. CDR3 sequence reads: CASSSTPDAGELFF. CDR3 DNA: TGTGCCAGCAGCTCGACACCCGACGCCGGGGAGCTGTTTTTT.

The chain couples TRBV19 to TRBJ2-7; 10 bases fit TRBD1. The ends lost 3 bases at V and 7 bases at J; junction bases unmatched: 9. The germline gives CDR1 LNHDA, CDR2 SQIVND (reference sequence). This CDR3 contains 15 residues. The CDR3 reads CASSILGQGSGEQYF. Here the CDR3 DNA reads TGTGCCAGTAGTATTTTGGGACAGGGGTCGGGGGAGCAGTACTTC. The full variable domain, in which reference TRBV19 and TRBJ2-7 provide the parts outside the CDR3, is DGGITQSPKYLFRKEGQNVTLSCEQNLNHDAMYWYRQDPGQGLRLIYYSQIVNDFQKGDIAEGYSVSREKKESFPLTVTSAQKNPTAFYLCASSILGQGSGEQYFGPGTRLTVT.

The CDR3 coding sequence is TGTGCCAGCAGTGATATGCAGTACTATGGCTACACCTTC. This translates into CASSDMQYYGYTF. This rearrangement joins TRBV2 to TRBJ1-2, with D unresolved. The germline V gene has CDR1 SNHLY and CDR2 FYNNEI. The CDR3 runs to 13 residues. Deletions cut 3 bases from V and 3 bases from J, with 8 bases between.